Presented here are 28 T cell receptor beta chains from one specimen sequenced in a study of cytomegalovirus exposure and HLA in healthy donors. Primers: 60 Vbeta forward and 13 Jbeta reverse. Measured with immunoSEQ multiplex PCR; TCRdb has only the in-frame clones, and not every one. Of 120,000 or so clones listed, approximately 81% were seen once; the top ten hold more than 3%. The sequenced sample was PBMCs. These TCRs come from a man aged 18-30 years in good health and CMV-seropositive.

This clone was seen a single time. The chain is built from TRBV29-1 and TRBJ1-1; no definite D call. The germline V and J ends were trimmed by 4 bases and 5 bases, with 5 bases remaining between them. The CDR3 loop spans 10 amino acids. Looked up from germline, CDR1 is SQVTM and CDR2 is ANQGSEA. CDR3 in amino acids: CSVGGTEAFF. The CDR3, as DNA: TGCAGCGTTGGAGGGACTGAAGCTTTCTTT. The full variable domain, with the rest looked up from reference TRBV29-1 and TRBJ1-1, is SAVISQKPSRDICQRGTSLTIQCQVDSQVTMMFWYRQQPGQSLTLIATANQGSEATYESGFVIDKFPISRPNLTFSTLTVSNMSPEDSSIYLCSVGGTEAFFGQGTRLTVV.

This chain joins TRBV4-1 and TRBJ1-4, with D perhaps TRBD1 (6 bases). The CDR3 is 16 amino acids. V was cut by 0 bases and J by 0 bases, with 8 bases left in between. CDR1 and CDR2 from the germline V gene are MGHRA and YSYEKL. The CDR3 loop is CASSQDTGPTNEKLFF. In nucleotides, the CDR3 is TGCGCCAGCAGCCAAGACACAGGGCCAACTAATGAAAAACTGTTTTTT.

The chain recombines TRBV7-2 with TRBJ2-4; 7 positions agree with TRBD2. This CDR3 spans 15 amino acids. CDR1 and CDR2 (germline): SGHTA, FQGNSA. The V gene end was trimmed by 6 bases and the J gene end by 8 bases; junction bases not matched to a gene: 13. The CDR3 nucleotides are TGTGCCAGCAGTTCCGTGGCGGGAGAAGGTGACATTCAGTACTTC. Translation: CASSSVAGEGDIQYF.

The chain couples TRBV6-1 to TRBJ2-1, with 10 bases fitting TRBD2. With 7 bases clipped from V and 8 bases from J, the junction kept 11 bases outside the gene matches. In germline, CDR1 is MNHNS, CDR2 SASEGT. CDR3 length: 15 residues. The CDR3 loop is CASTGYLAGEYEQFF. The DNA of the CDR3 is TGTGCCAGCACTGGATATCTAGCGGGAGAGTATGAGCAGTTCTTC.

This clone occurred a few times. One end of the junction does not line up with germline, which may come from a read error. This chain connects TRBV7-9 to TRBJ1-2; possible D gene TRBD1, 5 bases. CDR3 size: 16 residues. Germline CDR1 reads SEHNR; CDR2 reads FQNEAQ (reference sequence). Here the CDR3 reads CSSSLGSGQGAYGYTF. The CDR3 coding sequence is TGTTCCAGCAGCTTAGGGTCGGGTCAGGGTGCCTATGGCTACACCTTC.

The genes are TRBV5-4 and TRBJ1-1; D is undetermined. V lost 4 bases to trimming and J lost 1 base, with 14 bases between them. CDR1 and CDR2 (germline): SGHNT, YYREEE (reference sequence). The CDR3 spans 15 residues. Here the CDR3 reads CASSPRGRRNTEAFF. The CDR3, as DNA: TGTGCCAGCAGCCCGCGCGGTAGAAGGAACACTGAAGCTTTCTTT.

The rearrangement uses TRBV19 and TRBJ2-6, with no clear D. With 3 bases removed from V and 3 bases from J, the gap between germline ends came to 6 bases. Looked up from germline, CDR1 is LNHDA and CDR2 is SQIVND (reference sequence). The CDR3 length is 14 residues. CDR3 loop: CASSIGSGANVLTF. The CDR3 DNA sequence: TGTGCCAGTAGTATTGGTAGTGGGGCCAACGTCCTGACTTTC. The full variable domain, completed using reference TRBV19 and TRBJ2-6, is DGGITQSPKYLFRKEGQNVTLSCEQNLNHDAMYWYRQDPGQGLRLIYYSQIVNDFQKGDIAEGYSVSREKKESFPLTVTSAQKNPTAFYLCASSIGSGANVLTFGAGSRLTVL.

V and J are TRBV7-9 and TRBJ2-5; TRBD2 agrees at 14 bases. Germline V gene sequence: CDR1 SEHNR, CDR2 FQNEAQ (reference sequence). Losses at the gene ends were 4 bases for V and 2 bases for J; bases not matched to a gene: 6. The CDR3 spans 17 residues. The CDR3: CASSWGLAGVSQETQYF. CDR3 sequence (DNA): TGTGCCAGCAGCTGGGGACTAGCGGGAGTATCGCAAGAGACCCAGTACTTC.

The V gene is TRBV30, the J gene TRBJ1-6; D is unclear. V was clipped by 3 bases and J by 6 bases, with 18 bases between them. The CDR3 is 16 residues long. Germline CDR1 GTSNPN, CDR2 SVGIG (reference sequence). DNA of the CDR3: TGTGCCTGGAGCGACGGAGGGTATAGGCGTAATTCACCCCTCCACTTT. Protein: CAWSDGGYRRNSPLHF.

This clone came up once. Other DNA sequences from this sample encode an identical CDR3 as well. The chain combines TRBV20-1 with TRBJ1-3; D remains unclear. The V gene lost 6 bases and the J gene lost 4 bases, with 7 bases spanning the gap. Germline V gene lookup returns CDR1 DFQATT and CDR2 SNEGSKA (reference sequence). This CDR3 has 11 residues. The DNA for the CDR3 is TGCAGTGCCCGGTCGGGAAACACCATATATTTT. This translates into CSARSGNTIYF.

The J gene is TRBJ2-4, the V gene TRBV30, with 7 positions matching TRBD1. Germline V gene sequence: CDR1 GTSNPN, CDR2 SVGIG (reference sequence). Trimming cost V 2 bases and J 0 bases; bases outside gene matches: 13. The CDR3 sequence is 18 residues long. CDR3 sequence: CAWSFRTGSRVAKNIQYF. DNA of the CDR3: TGTGCCTGGAGTTTCAGGACAGGAAGCCGGGTAGCCAAAAACATTCAGTACTTC.

This clone was detected once. The chain uses TRBV7-9 and TRBJ2-3; possible D gene TRBD2, 5 bases. This CDR3 contains 16 residues. The germline V gene has CDR1 SEHNR and CDR2 FQNEAQ (reference sequence). V lost 1 base to trimming and J lost 6 bases, with 17 bases between them. The CDR3 nucleotides read TGTGCCAGCAGCTTAGGGAGTTTACGGACTCAGGATACGCAGTATTTT. Its translation is CASSLGSLRTQDTQYF.

This clone was counted once. The chain employs TRBV27 and TRBJ1-2; TRBD1 agrees at 9 bases. The CDR3 covers 17 residues. V was pared by 4 bases and J by 2 bases, with 11 bases of the junction left unmatched. Per the germline V gene, CDR1 is MNHEY and CDR2 is SMNVEV (reference sequence). The CDR3 bases are TGTGCCAGCAGTTCTAATAGGTGGGGGACAGGGAACTATGGCTACACCTTC. Protein sequence: CASSSNRWGTGNYGYTF.

This chain links TRBV7-9 with TRBJ2-3, with D possibly being TRBD1 (6 bases). Germline CDR1 reads SEHNR; CDR2 reads FQNEAQ (reference sequence). This CDR3 has 15 residues. V was clipped by 5 bases and J by 1 base, with 13 bases between them. The CDR3 protein is CASSGRTVGTDTQYF. The DNA for the CDR3 is TGTGCCAGCAGCGGACGGACAGTTGGCACAGATACGCAGTATTTT.

The chain links TRBV6-5 to TRBJ2-2; D may be TRBD2 (5 bases). V lost 2 bases to trimming and J lost 3 bases, with 13 bases between them. The CDR3 is 16 residues long. Germline V gene lookup returns CDR1 MNHEY and CDR2 SVGAGI. The CDR3: CASSYGGYLDTGELFF. The CDR3 DNA sequence: TGTGCCAGCAGTTACGGCGGGTATTTGGACACCGGGGAGCTGTTTTTT.

The chain recombines TRBV5-1 with TRBJ2-2; D ambiguous. Trimming shortened V by 0 bases and J by 1 base, and 7 bases separated the two germline ends. CDR1 SGHRS and CDR2 YFSETQ come from the germline V gene. CDR3 length: 15 amino acids. CDR3 sequence: CASSLGSGNTGELFF. The CDR3, as DNA: TGCGCCAGCAGCTTGGGTTCAGGGAACACCGGGGAGCTGTTTTTT.

The chain has TRBV11-2 and TRBJ2-7; D unclear. V dropped 7 bases and J dropped 3 bases, with 10 bases sitting between them. The CDR3 consists of 12 residues. Germline values: CDR1 SGHAT, CDR2 FQNNGV. For the CDR3, the DNA is TGTGCCAGCACGAGATATTACTACGAGCAGTACTTC. Translated: CASTRYYYEQYF.

The chain joins TRBV2 to TRBJ1-1; TRBD1 is a possible D gene (6 bases). This CDR3 is built from 14 residues. CDR1 and CDR2 from the germline V gene are SNHLY and FYNNEI. Trimming stripped 0 bases from V and 5 bases from J, with 10 bases between. DNA for the CDR3: TGTGCCAGCAGTGAAGCTTGGGGGCGGACTGAAGCTTTCTTT. Translated, it gives CASSEAWGRTEAFF.

V and J are TRBV6-1 and TRBJ1-5, with a tentative D call TRBD1 (6 bases). The V and J ends lost 6 bases and 1 base respectively, with 13 bases between them. CDR3 length: 15 amino acids. Looked up from germline, CDR1 is MNHNS and CDR2 is SASEGT. Here the CDR3 reads CASSVTGTSNQPQHF. As DNA, the CDR3 is TGTGCCAGCAGCGTTACAGGGACCAGCAATCAGCCCCAGCATTTT.

The genes are TRBV14 and TRBJ2-5; TRBD2 is a possible D gene (5 bases). Trimming removed 6 bases from V and 0 bases from J, with 23 bases in between. The germline CDR1 and CDR2 sequences are SGHDN and FVKESK. This CDR3 has 18 amino acids. CDR3 region: CASSTRRALVGHQETQYF. The CDR3 DNA reads as TGTGCCAGCAGTACTAGAAGGGCGCTAGTGGGTCACCAAGAGACCCAGTACTTC.

The chain recombines TRBV2 with TRBJ1-2; tentative D call: TRBD1 (5 bases). CDR3 size: 15 residues. Germline CDR1 reads SNHLY; CDR2 reads FYNNEI. The V gene lost 0 bases and the J gene lost 8 bases, with 16 bases spanning the gap. CDR3 DNA: TGTGCCAGCAGTGAAGCAAGCCAGGGTGAGCGAGGCTACACCTTC. This codes for CASSEASQGERGYTF.

The chain has TRBV19 and TRBJ2-5, with 9 positions matching TRBD2. With 1 base clipped from V and 6 bases from J, the junction kept 6 bases outside the gene matches. CDR1 and CDR2 from the germline V gene are LNHDA and SQIVND (reference sequence). The CDR3 sequence is 15 residues long. CDR3 DNA sequence: TGTGCCAGTAGTATAGCAGCGGGAGGACTACAGACCCAGTACTTC. It codes for CASSIAAGGLQTQYF. The full variable domain, in which reference TRBV19 and TRBJ2-5 provide the parts outside the CDR3, is DGGITQSPKYLFRKEGQNVTLSCEQNLNHDAMYWYRQDPGQGLRLIYYSQIVNDFQKGDIAEGYSVSREKKESFPLTVTSAQKNPTAFYLCASSIAAGGLQTQYFGPGTRLLVL.

This clone was seen just once. This sequence joins TRBV2 and TRBJ1-1; possibly TRBD1 for D (5 bases). The CDR3 is made up of 14 amino acids. In germline, CDR1 is SNHLY, CDR2 FYNNEI. V lost 6 bases and J lost 3, with 14 bases in between. The CDR3: CASRGVTGDTEAFF. As DNA, the CDR3 is TGTGCCAGCAGGGGGGTTACGGGGGACACTGAAGCTTTCTTT.

To note about this clone: The same CDR3 is also encoded by other DNA sequences in this sample. The gene calls are TRBV7-9 and TRBJ1-4, with 10 bases matching TRBD1. Germline V gene sequence: CDR1 SEHNR, CDR2 FQNEAQ (reference sequence). The trim removed 5 bases at V and 6 bases at J, leaving 3 bases unmatched. This CDR3 region has 14 residues. DNA for the CDR3: TGTGCCAGCAGCCCCGGGACAGGGGATGAAAAACTGTTTTTT. Residues: CASSPGTGDEKLFF. The whole variable domain, remainder taken from reference TRBV7-9 and TRBJ1-4, is DTGVSQNPRHKITKRGQNVTFRCDPISEHNRLYWYRQTLGQGPEFLTYFQNEAQLEKSRLLSDRFSAERPKGSFSTLEIQRTEQGDSAMYLCASSPGTGDEKLFFGSGTQLSVL.

The chain uses TRBV5-6 and TRBJ2-2, with a possible D match to TRBD2 (6 bases). Per the germline V gene, CDR1 is SGHDT and CDR2 is YYEEEE. The CDR3 runs 16 residues. The germline V and J ends were trimmed by 4 bases and 0 bases, with 13 bases remaining between them. The CDR3 coding sequence is TGTGCCAGCAGCCCGGAGGGTAGTACGAACACCGGGGAGCTGTTTTTT. This codes for CASSPEGSTNTGELFF.

The chain combines TRBV27 with TRBJ1-4, with unresolved D. CDR3 length equals 15 residues. Germline lookup yields CDR1 MNHEY and CDR2 SMNVEV (reference sequence). V dropped 7 bases and J dropped 0 bases, with 12 bases sitting between them. The CDR3 DNA reads as TGTGCCAGCAAGCGGGCAGAAGCAACTAATGAAAAACTGTTTTTT. Translated: CASKRAEATNEKLFF.

This clone has more than one count but fewer than ten. The chain combines TRBV19 with TRBJ2-1; 8 bases map to TRBD2. Germline values: CDR1 LNHDA, CDR2 SQIVND (reference sequence). J was trimmed by 9 bases and V by 1 base; bases with no gene match: 17. There are 18 residues in the CDR3. CDR3 nucleotides: TGTGCCAGTAGTATAGCCGCCGCGGGAGCGGGAGATGGTGGTGAGCAGTTCTTC. This codes for CASSIAAAGAGDGGEQFF.

The rearrangement joins TRBV5-5 to TRBJ1-4, with a possible D match to TRBD1 (6 bases). This CDR3 spans 15 amino acids. Germline CDR1 SGHKS, CDR2 YYEKEE (reference sequence). Trimming left V 1 base short and J 4 bases short, with 11 bases between. CDR3 DNA sequence: TGTGCCAGCAGCTTGTGGACAGATCTTAATGAAAAACTGTTTTTT. Its protein is CASSLWTDLNEKLFF. The complete variable domain, with remaining parts taken from reference TRBV5-5 and TRBJ1-4, reads DAGVTQSPTHLIKTRGQQVTLRCSPISGHKSVSWYQQVLGQGPQFIFQYYEKEERGRGNFPDRFSARQFPNYSSELNVNALLLGDSALYLCASSLWTDLNEKLFFGSGTQLSVL.